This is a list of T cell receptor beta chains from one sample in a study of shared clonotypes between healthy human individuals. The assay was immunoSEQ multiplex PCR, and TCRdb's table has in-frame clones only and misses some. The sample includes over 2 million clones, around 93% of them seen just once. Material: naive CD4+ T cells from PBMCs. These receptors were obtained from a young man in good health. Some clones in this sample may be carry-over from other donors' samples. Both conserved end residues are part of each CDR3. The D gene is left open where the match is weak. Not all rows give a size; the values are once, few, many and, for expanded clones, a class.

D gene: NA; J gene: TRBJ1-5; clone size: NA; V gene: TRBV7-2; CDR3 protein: CASSLVVGGNQPQHF; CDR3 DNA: TGTGCCAGCAGCTTAGTGGTGGGGGGCAATCAGCCCCAGCATTTT
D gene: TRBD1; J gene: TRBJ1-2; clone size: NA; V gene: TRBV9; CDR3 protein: CASSVGGTGSHYGYTF; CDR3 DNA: TGTGCCAGCAGCGTAGGGGGGACAGGGTCTCACTATGGCTACACCTTC
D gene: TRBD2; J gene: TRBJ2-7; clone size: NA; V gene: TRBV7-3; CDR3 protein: CASRSSGSHYEQYF; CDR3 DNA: TGTGCCAGCAGATCTAGCGGGAGTCATTACGAGCAGTACTTC
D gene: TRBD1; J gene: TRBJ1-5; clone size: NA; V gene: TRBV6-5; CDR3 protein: CASSYSWTGHQPQHF; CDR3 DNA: TGTGCCAGCAGTTACTCCTGGACAGGGCATCAGCCCCAGCATTTT
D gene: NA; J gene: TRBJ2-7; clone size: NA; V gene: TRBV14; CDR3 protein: CASSQNWAGRVYEQYF; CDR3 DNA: TGTGCCAGCAGCCAAAACTGGGCAGGGAGAGTCTACGAGCAGTACTTC
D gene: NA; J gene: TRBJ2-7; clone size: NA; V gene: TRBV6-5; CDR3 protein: CASSSRNEQYF; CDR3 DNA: TGTGCCAGCAGTTCTCGAAACGAGCAGTACTTC
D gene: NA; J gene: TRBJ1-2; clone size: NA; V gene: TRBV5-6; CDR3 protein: CASSLGAQGAFGLAGYTF; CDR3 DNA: TGTGCCAGCAGCTTAGGGGCCCAGGGCGCGTTTGGTCTAGCGGGCTACACCTTC
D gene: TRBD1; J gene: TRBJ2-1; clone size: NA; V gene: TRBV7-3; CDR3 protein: CASSPQGALSRGEQFF; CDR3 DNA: TGTGCCAGCAGCCCACAGGGGGCCCTTTCGAGAGGTGAGCAGTTCTTC
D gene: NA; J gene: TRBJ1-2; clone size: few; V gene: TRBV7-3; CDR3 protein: CASSPTGLDYGYTF; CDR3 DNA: TGTGCCAGCAGCCCCACGGGGCTCGACTATGGCTACACCTTC
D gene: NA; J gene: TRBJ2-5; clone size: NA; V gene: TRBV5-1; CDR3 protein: CASSPLVGGETQYF; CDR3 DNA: TGCGCCAGCAGCCCCCTGGTGGGGGGAGAGACCCAGTACTTC
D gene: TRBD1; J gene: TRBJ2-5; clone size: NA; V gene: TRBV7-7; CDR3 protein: CASSSSSGGSSEQYF; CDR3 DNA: TGTGCCAGCAGCTCAAGTTCAGGGGGCTCTTCAGAGCAGTACTTC
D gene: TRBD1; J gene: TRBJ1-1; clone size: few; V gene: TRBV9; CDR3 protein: CASSAMTGPEAFF; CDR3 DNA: TGTGCCAGCAGCGCGATGACAGGGCCTGAAGCTTTCTTT
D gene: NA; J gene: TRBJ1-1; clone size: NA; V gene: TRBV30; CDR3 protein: CAWRQPGNTEAFF; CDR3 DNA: TGTGCCTGGAGGCAGCCAGGGAACACTGAAGCTTTCTTT
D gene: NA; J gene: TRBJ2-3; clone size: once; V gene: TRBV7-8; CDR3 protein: CASSHGATDTQYF; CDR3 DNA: TGTGCCAGCAGCCACGGGGCCACAGATACGCAGTATTTT
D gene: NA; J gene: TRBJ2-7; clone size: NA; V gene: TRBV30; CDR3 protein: CAWSQRAYEQYF; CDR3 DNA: TGTGCCTGGAGTCAGAGGGCCTACGAGCAGTACTTC
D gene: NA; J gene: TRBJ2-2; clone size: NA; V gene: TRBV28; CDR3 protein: CASSLTGTTNTGELFF; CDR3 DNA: TGTGCCAGCAGTTTGACCGGGACAACGAACACCGGGGAGCTGTTTTTT
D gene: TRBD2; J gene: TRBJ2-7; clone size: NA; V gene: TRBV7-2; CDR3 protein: CASSLRFGLAPSSYEQYF; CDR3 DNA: TGTGCCAGCAGCCTCCGGTTTGGACTAGCTCCGAGCTCCTACGAGCAGTACTTC
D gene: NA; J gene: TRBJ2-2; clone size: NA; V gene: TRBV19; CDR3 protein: CASSFDYGTGELFF; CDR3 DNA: TGTGCCAGTAGCTTCGACTACGGCACCGGGGAGCTGTTTTTT
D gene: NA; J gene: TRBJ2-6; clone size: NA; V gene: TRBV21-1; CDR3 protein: CASSHPKKWRVGTAGANVLTF; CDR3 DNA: TGTGCCAGCAGCCATCCGAAAAAGTGGAGGGTGGGGACAGCGGGGGCCAACGTCCTGACTTTC
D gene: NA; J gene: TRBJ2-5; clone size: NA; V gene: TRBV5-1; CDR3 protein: CASSWDIPETQYF; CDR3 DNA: TGCGCCAGCAGCTGGGACATCCCAGAGACCCAGTACTTC
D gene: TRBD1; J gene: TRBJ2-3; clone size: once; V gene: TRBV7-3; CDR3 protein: CASSSTGGRDTQYF; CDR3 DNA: TGTGCCAGCAGCTCGACAGGGGGGAGAGATACGCAGTATTTT
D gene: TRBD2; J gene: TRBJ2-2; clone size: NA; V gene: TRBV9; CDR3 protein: CASSPSGGATGELFF; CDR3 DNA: TGTGCCAGCAGCCCTAGCGGGGGTGCCACCGGGGAGCTGTTTTTT
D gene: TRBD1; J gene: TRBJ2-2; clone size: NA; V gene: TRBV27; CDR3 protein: CASSSRTGGAGELFF; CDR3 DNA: TGTGCCAGCAGTTCCCGAACAGGGGGCGCGGGGGAGCTGTTTTTT
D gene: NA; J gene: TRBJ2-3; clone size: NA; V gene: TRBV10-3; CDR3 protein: CAISGLGVKDTQYF; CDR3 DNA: TGTGCCATCAGTGGACTAGGGGTTAAGGATACGCAGTATTTT
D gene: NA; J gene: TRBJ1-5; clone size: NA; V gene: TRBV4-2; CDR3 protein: CASSQDRDQPQHF; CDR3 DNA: TGTGCCAGCAGCCAAGATCGCGATCAGCCCCAGCATTTT
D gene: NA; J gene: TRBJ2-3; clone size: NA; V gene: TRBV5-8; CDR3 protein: CASSLRTTDTQYF; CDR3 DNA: TGTGCCAGCAGCTTGAGAACCACAGATACGCAGTATTTT
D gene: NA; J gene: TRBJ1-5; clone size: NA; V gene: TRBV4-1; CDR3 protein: CASSQGFAGEGQPQHF; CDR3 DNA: TGCGCCAGCAGCCAAGGGTTCGCAGGGGAAGGTCAGCCCCAGCATTTT
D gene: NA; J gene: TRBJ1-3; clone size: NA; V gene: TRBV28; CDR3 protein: CASRPGQLSGNTIYF; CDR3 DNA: TGTGCCAGCAGACCCGGACAGCTCTCTGGAAACACCATATATTTT
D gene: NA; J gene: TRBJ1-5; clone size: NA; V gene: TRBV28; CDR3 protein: CASGDVFQPQHF; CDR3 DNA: TGTGCCAGCGGAGACGTTTTTCAGCCCCAGCATTTT
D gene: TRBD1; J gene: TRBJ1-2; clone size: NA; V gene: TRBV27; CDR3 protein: CASSPRPGTGYGYTF; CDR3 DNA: TGTGCCAGCAGTCCCCGACCTGGGACAGGTTATGGCTACACCTTC
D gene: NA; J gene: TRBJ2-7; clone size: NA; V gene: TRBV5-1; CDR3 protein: CASSLGFQGGSYEQYF; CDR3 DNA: TGCGCCAGCAGCTTGGGTTTTCAGGGAGGCTCCTACGAGCAGTACTTC
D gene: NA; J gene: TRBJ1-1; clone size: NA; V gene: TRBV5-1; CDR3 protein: CASGGEVNTEAFF; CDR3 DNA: TGCGCCAGCGGTGGGGAAGTGAACACTGAAGCTTTCTTT
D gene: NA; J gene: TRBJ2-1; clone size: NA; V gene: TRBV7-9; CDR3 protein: CASTFAGDNEQFF; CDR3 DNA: TGTGCCAGCACCTTTGCCGGGGACAATGAGCAGTTCTTC
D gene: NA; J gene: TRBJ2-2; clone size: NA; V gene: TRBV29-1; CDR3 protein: CSVASELNTGELFF; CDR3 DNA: TGCAGCGTAGCTTCAGAGCTGAACACCGGGGAGCTGTTTTTT
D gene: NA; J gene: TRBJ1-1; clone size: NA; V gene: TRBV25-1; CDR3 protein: CASELVGGEAFF; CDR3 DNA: TGTGCCAGCGAACTGGTGGGCGGCGAAGCTTTCTTT
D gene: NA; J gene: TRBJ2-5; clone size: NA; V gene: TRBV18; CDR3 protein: CASSPGVAGQETQYF; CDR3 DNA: TGTGCCAGCTCACCGGGTGTTGCCGGCCAAGAGACCCAGTACTTC
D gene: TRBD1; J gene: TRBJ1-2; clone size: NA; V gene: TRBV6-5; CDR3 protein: CASRGQGGSYGYTF; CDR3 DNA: TGTGCCAGCCGTGGACAGGGGGGGTCTTATGGCTACACCTTC
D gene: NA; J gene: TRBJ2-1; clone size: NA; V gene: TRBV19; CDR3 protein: CASSPSVLYNEQFF; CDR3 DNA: TGTGCCAGTAGTCCCTCGGTTCTCTACAATGAGCAGTTCTTC
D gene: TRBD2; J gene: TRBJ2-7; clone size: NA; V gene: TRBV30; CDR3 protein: CAWSRAGRYEQYF; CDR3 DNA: TGTGCCTGGAGCAGAGCGGGACGCTACGAGCAGTACTTC
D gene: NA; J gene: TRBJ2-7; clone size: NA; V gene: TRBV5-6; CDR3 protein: CASSLIGSYEQYF; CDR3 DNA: TGTGCCAGCAGCTTGATAGGGAGCTACGAGCAGTACTTC